This TCR beta chain was sequenced in a study of blood T cell repertoires in COVID-19. Study-wide context: T cells, B-cell-depleted T cells, or PBMCs supplied cDNA or gDNA.

Repertoires were generated with immunoSEQ multiplex PCR, while TCRdb's copy carries only in-frame clones and drops some. The repertoire holds roughly 120,000 clones, with approximately 80% as singletons. Germline CDR1 and CDR2: LGHDT and YNNKEL (reference sequence). CDR3 length: 15 residues. V lost 0 bases, J lost 4 bases, and 12 bases lay in between. The sequence was obtained from a man aged 70-80 years with acute or convalescent COVID-19. Material for sequencing was peripheral blood. The V call is TRBV3-1 (or the pseudogene TRBV3-2), the J call TRBJ1-2; unclear D gene. CDR3 in DNA: TGTGCCAGCAGCCAAGATCCCGGGAGCGGCTATGGCTACACCTTC. The encoded protein is CASSQDPGSGYGYTF.